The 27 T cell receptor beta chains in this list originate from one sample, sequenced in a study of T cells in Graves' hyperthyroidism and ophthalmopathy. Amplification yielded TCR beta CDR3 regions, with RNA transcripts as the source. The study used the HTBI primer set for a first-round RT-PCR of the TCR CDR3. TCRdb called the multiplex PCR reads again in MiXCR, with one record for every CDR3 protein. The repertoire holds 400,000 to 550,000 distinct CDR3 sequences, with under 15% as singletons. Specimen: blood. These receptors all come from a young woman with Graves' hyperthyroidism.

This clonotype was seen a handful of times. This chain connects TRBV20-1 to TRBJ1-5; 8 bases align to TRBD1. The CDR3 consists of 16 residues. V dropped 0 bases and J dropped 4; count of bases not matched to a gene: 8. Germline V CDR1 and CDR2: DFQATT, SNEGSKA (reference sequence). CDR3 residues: CSARDLRGPNNQPQHF. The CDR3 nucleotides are TGCAGTGCTAGAGATCTCAGGGGGCCGAATAATCAGCCCCAGCATTTT.

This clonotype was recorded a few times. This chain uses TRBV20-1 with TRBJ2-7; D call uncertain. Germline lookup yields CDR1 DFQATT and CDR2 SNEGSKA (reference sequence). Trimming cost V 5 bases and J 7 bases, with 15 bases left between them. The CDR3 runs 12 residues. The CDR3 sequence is CSADLGLGEQYF. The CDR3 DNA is TGCAGTGCTGATTTGGGGTTGGGGGAGCAGTACTTC.

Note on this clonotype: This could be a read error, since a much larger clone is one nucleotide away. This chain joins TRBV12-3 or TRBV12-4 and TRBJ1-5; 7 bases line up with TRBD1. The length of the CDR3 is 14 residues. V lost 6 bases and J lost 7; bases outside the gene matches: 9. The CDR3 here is CASSRQGRGQPQHF. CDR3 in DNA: TGTGCCAGCAGCCGACAGGGTCGGGGACAGCCCCAGCATTTT.

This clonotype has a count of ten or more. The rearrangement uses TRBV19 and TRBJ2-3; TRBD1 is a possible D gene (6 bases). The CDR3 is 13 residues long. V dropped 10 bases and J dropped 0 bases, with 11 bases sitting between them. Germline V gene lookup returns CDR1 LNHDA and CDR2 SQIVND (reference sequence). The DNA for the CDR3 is TGTGCCAATGGGGGACATAGCACAGATACGCAGTATTTT. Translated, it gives CANGGHSTDTQYF.

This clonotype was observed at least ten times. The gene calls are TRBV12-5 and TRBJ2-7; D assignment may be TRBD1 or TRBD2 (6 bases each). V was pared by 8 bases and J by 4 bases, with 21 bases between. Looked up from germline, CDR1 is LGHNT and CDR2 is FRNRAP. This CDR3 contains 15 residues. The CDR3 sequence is CASRQTGRLKYEQYV. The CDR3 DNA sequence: TGTGCTAGTCGGCAAACAGGGAGGCTTAAGTACGAGCAGTACGTC.

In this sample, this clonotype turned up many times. DNA of the CDR3: TGCAGCGTTGAAGCTGGAAGCTCCTACGAGCAGTACTTC. This sequence encodes CSVEAGSSYEQYF. V gene TRBV29-1 combines with J gene TRBJ2-7; D unclear. The V and J ends lost 1 base and 0 bases respectively, with 7 bases between them. In germline, CDR1 is SQVTM, CDR2 ANQGSEA. The CDR3 extends over 13 amino acids.

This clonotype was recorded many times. CDR3 bases: TGTGCCAGCAGTTGGGCGGACTACAATGAGCAGTTCTTC. It is translated as CASSWADYNEQFF. The rearrangement uses TRBV12-3 or TRBV12-4 and TRBJ2-1; D is ambiguous. The germline V and J ends were trimmed by 4 bases and 3 bases, with 7 bases remaining between them. The CDR3 totals 13 residues.

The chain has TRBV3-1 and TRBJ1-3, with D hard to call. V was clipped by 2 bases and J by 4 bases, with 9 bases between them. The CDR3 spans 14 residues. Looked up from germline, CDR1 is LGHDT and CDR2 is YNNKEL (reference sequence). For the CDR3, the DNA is TGTGCCAGCAGCCAACCGGGCCCCGGAAACACCATATATTTT. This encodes CASSQPGPGNTIYF. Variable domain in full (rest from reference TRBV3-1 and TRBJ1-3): DTAVSQTPKYLVTQMGNDKSIKCEQNLGHDTMYWYKQDSKKFLKIMFSYNNKELIINETVPNRFSPKSPDKAHLNLHINSLELGDSAVYFCASSQPGPGNTIYFGEGSWLTVV.

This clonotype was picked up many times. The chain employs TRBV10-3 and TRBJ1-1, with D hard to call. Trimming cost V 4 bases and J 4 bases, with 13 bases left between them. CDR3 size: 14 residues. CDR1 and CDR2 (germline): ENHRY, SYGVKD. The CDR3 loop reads CAISGEPRGTEAFF. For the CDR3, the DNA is TGTGCCATCAGTGGGGAACCCCGCGGCACTGAAGCTTTCTTT.

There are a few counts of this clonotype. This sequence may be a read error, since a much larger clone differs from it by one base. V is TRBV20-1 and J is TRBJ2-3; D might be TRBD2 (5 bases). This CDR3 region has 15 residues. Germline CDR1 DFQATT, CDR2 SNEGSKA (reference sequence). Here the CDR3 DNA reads TGCAGTGCGATCGGACTCCTCGCCGCCACAGATATGCAGTATTTT. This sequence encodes CSAIGLLAATDMQYF.

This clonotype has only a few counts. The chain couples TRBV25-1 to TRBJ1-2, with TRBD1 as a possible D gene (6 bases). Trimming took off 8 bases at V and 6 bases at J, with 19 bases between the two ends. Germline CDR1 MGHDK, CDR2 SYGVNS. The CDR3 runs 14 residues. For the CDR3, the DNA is TGTGCCAGCTTTGACATGGGGGGCCCAAATGGCTACACCTTC. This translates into CASFDMGGPNGYTF.

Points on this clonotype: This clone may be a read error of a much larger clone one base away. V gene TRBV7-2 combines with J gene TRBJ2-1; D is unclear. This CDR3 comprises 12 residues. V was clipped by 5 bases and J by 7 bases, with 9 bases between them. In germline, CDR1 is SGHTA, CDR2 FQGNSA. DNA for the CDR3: TGTGCCAGCAGCATGGGCGGAAATGAGCAGTTCTTC. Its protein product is CASSMGGNEQFF.

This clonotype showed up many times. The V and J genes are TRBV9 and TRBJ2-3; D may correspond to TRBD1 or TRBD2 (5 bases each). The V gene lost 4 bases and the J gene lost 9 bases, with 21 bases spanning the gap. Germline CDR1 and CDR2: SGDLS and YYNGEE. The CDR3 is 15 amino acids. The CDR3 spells CASSYNLWDDRTQYF. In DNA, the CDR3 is TGTGCCAGCAGCTATAACCTTTGGGACGACCGAACGCAGTATTTT.

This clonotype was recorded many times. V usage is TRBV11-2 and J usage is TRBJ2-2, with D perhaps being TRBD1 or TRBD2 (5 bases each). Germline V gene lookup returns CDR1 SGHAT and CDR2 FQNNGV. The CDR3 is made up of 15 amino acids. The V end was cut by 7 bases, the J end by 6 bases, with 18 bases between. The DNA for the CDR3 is TGTGCCAGCACGTTGAGAGGGGTGCGGCCCGGGGAGCTGTTTTTT. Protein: CASTLRGVRPGELFF.

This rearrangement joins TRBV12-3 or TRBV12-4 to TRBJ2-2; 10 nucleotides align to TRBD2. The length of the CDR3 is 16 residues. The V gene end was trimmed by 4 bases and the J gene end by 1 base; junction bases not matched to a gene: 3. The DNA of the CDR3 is TGTGCCAGCAGTTCGGGACTAGCGTGGAACACCGGGGAGCTGTTTTTT. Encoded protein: CASSSGLAWNTGELFF.

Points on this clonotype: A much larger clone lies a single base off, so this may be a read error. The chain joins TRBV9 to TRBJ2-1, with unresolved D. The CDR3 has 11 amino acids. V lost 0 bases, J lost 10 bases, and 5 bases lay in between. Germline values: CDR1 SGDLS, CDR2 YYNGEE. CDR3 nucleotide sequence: TGTGCCAGCAGCGTAGGTTGGGAGCAGTTCTTC. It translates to CASSVGWEQFF.

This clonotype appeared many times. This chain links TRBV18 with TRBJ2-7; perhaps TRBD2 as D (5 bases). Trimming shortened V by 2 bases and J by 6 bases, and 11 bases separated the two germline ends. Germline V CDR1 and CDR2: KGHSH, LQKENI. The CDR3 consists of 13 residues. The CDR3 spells CASSPSGLLEQYF. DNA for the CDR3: TGTGCCAGCTCACCATCGGGGTTACTCGAGCAGTACTTC.

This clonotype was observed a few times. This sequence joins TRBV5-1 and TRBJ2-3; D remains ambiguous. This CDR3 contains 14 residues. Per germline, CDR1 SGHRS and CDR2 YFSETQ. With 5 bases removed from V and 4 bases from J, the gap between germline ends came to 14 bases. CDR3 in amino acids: CASSPFQAADTQYF. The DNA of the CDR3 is TGCGCCAGCAGTCCTTTTCAAGCAGCAGATACGCAGTATTTT.

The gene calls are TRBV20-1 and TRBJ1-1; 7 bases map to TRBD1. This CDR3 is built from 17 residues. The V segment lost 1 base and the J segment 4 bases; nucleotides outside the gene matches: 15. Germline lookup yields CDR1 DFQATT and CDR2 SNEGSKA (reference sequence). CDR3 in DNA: TGCAGTGCTAGAGGACCTCACCCCCGACAGGGCTCCACTGAAGCTTTCTTT. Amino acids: CSARGPHPRQGSTEAFF.

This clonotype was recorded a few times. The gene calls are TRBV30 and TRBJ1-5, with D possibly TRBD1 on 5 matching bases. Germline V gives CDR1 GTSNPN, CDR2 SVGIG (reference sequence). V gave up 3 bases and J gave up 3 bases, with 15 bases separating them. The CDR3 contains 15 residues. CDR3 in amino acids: CAWSQGWGSNQPQHF. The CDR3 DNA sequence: TGTGCCTGGAGCCAGGGATGGGGTTCCAATCAGCCCCAGCATTTT.

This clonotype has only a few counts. This CDR3 reads CSAAPPRGSLNEQFF. The CDR3 bases are TGCAGTGCTGCCCCCCCCCGCGGGAGTTTAAATGAGCAGTTCTTC. This chain connects TRBV20-1 to TRBJ2-1; the match to TRBD2 covers 7 bases. Trimming took 5 bases from V and 7 from J; bases not matched to a gene: 14. Per germline, CDR1 DFQATT and CDR2 SNEGSKA (reference sequence). The CDR3 covers 15 residues.

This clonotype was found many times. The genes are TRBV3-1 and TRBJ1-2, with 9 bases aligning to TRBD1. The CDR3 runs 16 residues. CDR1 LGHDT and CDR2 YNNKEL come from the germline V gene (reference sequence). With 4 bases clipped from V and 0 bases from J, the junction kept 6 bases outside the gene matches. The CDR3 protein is CASSRSWDRANYGYTF. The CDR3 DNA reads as TGTGCCAGCAGCCGGTCCTGGGACAGGGCTAACTATGGCTACACCTTC.

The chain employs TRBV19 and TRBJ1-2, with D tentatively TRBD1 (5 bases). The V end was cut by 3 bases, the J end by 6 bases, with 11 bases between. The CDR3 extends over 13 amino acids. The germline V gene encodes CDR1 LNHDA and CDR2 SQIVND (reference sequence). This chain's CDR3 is CASSIGDLDGYTF. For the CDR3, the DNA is TGTGCCAGTAGTATCGGGGACCTTGATGGCTACACCTTC.

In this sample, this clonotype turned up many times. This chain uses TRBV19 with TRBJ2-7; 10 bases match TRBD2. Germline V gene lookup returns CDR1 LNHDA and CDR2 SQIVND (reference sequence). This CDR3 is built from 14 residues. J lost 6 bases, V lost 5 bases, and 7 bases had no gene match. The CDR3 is CASSSLAGVGEQYF. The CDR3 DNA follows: TGTGCCAGTAGTTCCCTAGCGGGAGTCGGCGAGCAGTACTTC.

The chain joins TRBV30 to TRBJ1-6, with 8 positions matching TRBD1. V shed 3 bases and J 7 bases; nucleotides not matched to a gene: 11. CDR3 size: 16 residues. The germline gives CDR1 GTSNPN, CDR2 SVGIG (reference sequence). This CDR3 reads CAWRPPYGQGNSPLHF. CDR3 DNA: TGTGCCTGGAGGCCACCCTATGGACAGGGAAATTCACCCCTCCACTTT.

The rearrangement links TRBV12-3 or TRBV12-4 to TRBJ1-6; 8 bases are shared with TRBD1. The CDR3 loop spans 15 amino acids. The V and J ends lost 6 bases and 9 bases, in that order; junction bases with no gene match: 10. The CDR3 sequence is CASRTTGAEISPLHF. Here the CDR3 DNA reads TGTGCCAGCAGGACGACAGGGGCGGAAATTTCACCCCTCCACTTT.

CDR3 sequence reads: CSVEGQGVHNEQFF. The CDR3 DNA follows: TGCAGCGTTGAAGGGCAGGGGGTCCACAATGAGCAGTTCTTC. The rearrangement joins TRBV29-1 to TRBJ2-1, with TRBD1 matching over 7 bases. From germline, CDR1 is SQVTM and CDR2 ANQGSEA. V shed 1 base, J shed 5 bases, and the junction held 5 bases outside the gene matches. The CDR3 consists of 14 residues.